A single sample is the source of the 30 T cell receptor beta chains below, sequenced in a study of blood T cell repertoires in COVID-19. Profiling relied on immunoSEQ multiplex PCR, and the TCRdb table lists in-frame clones only, not all of them. The sample includes 310,000 or so clones, about nine tenths of them seen just once. Sequenced sample: PBMCs or T cells enriched from blood (not recorded which). The receptors originated from a woman under 30 who had recovered from COVID-19.

V usage is TRBV7-3 and J usage is TRBJ2-3, with 9 bases that match TRBD2. This CDR3 is 16 amino acids long. The trim removed 5 bases at V and 0 bases at J, leaving 6 bases unmatched. Per the germline V gene, CDR1 is SGHTA and CDR2 is FQGTGA. This chain's CDR3 is CASSPGLASSTDTQYF. CDR3 coding DNA: TGTGCCAGCAGCCCCGGACTAGCGTCTAGCACAGATACGCAGTATTTT. Full variable domain (outside the CDR3, taken from reference TRBV7-3 and TRBJ2-3): GAGVSQTPSNKVTEKGKYVELRCDPISGHTALYWYRQSLGQGPEFLIYFQGTGAADDSGLPNDRFFAVRPEGSVSTLKIQRTERGDSAVYLCASSPGLASSTDTQYFGPGTRLTVL.

This chain links TRBV5-4 with TRBJ1-2; TRBD1 agrees at 11 bases. CDR1 SGHNT and CDR2 YYREEE come from the germline V gene (reference sequence). This CDR3 spans 14 amino acids. After removal of 2 bases from V and 7 bases from J, the junction contained 4 bases not matched to a gene. Written as DNA, the CDR3 is TGTGCCAGCAGCTTTCGGGACAGGGGGTTTGGCTACACCTTC. Its protein product is CASSFRDRGFGYTF.

Worth noting for this clone: Different DNA sequences within this sample yield the same CDR3. The V gene is TRBV7-9, the J gene TRBJ1-1; D gene unclear. Trimming left V 1 base short and J 1 base short, with 4 bases between. CDR1 is SEHNR and CDR2 is FQNEAQ in the germline V gene (reference sequence). This CDR3 has 13 residues. The CDR3 nucleotides read TGTGCCAGCAGCTTAGACACGAACACTGAAGCTTTCTTT. Amino acid sequence: CASSLDTNTEAFF.

The genes are TRBV29-1 and TRBJ2-2; 10 bases are shared with TRBD2. This CDR3 region has 14 residues. CDR1 is SQVTM, CDR2 ANQGSEA, per germline. J was trimmed by 6 bases and V by 3 bases; bases with no gene match: 4. CDR3: CSVEPSGGPGELFF. CDR3 coding DNA: TGCAGCGTTGAGCCTAGCGGGGGACCCGGGGAGCTGTTTTTT.

V usage is TRBV7-3 and J usage is TRBJ1-6, with a tentative D call TRBD1 (5 bases). Germline CDR1 and CDR2: SGHTA and FQGTGA. This CDR3 spans 15 amino acids. V lost 2 bases, J lost 10 bases, and 15 bases lay in between. CDR3 DNA: TGTGCCAGCAGCTTACAGGGTCCGACGACATCACCCCTCCACTTT. Its translation: CASSLQGPTTSPLHF.

V is TRBV27 and J is TRBJ2-7, with D maybe TRBD1 (6 bases). This CDR3 region has 13 residues. Germline CDR1 MNHEY, CDR2 SMNVEV (reference sequence). Trimming pared 5 bases from V and 5 bases from J, leaving 13 bases between. CDR3 nucleotide sequence: TGTGCCAGCAGTATAACAGGGACCCACGAGCAGTACTTC. Its translation: CASSITGTHEQYF.

The V gene is TRBV3-1 (or the pseudogene TRBV3-2), the J gene TRBJ2-7; 9 bases fit TRBD2. V shed 4 bases, J shed 7 bases, and the junction held 8 bases outside the gene matches. Germline values: CDR1 LGHDT, CDR2 YNNKEL (reference sequence). The CDR3 has 14 residues. The CDR3 here is CASSPVFAGGEQYF. The CDR3 DNA sequence: TGTGCCAGCAGCCCAGTTTTCGCGGGGGGGGAGCAGTACTTC.

This chain joins TRBV21-1 and TRBJ1-6. TRBV21-1 is a known pseudogene. The CDR3 covers 17 residues. The CDR3 loop reads CASTKLVIREGSSPLHF. The CDR3 DNA reads as TGTGCCAGCACCAAATTAGTCATACGGGAAGGTTCTTCACCCCTCCACTTT.

The chain combines TRBV19 with TRBJ1-4, with 10 positions matching TRBD1. This CDR3 is built from 17 residues. Germline assignment: CDR1 LNHDA and CDR2 SQIVND (reference sequence). Trimming cost V 5 bases and J 7 bases; bases outside gene matches: 13. The CDR3 DNA sequence: TGTGCCAGTAGTTTTTGGGGACAGGGGTGGACCACTGAAAAACTGTTTTTT. It yields the protein CASSFWGQGWTTEKLFF.

The DNA for the CDR3 is TGTGCCAGCAGCCCGACAGGCAACCAAGAGACCCAGTACTTC. Encoded protein: CASSPTGNQETQYF. V usage is TRBV7-9 and J usage is TRBJ2-5, with D possibly being TRBD1 (6 bases). Looked up from germline, CDR1 is SEHNR and CDR2 is FQNEAQ (reference sequence). The CDR3 consists of 14 residues. Trimming stripped 5 bases from V and 0 bases from J, with 10 bases between.

The V gene is TRBV19, the J gene TRBJ2-1; D unresolved. The ends were cut back, 4 bases at V and 0 bases at J, with 10 bases in the middle. The length of the CDR3 is 15 residues. CDR1 and CDR2 from the germline V gene are LNHDA and SQIVND (reference sequence). The CDR3 protein is CASSNLESSYNEQFF. DNA of the CDR3: TGTGCCAGTAGTAATCTCGAGAGCTCCTACAATGAGCAGTTCTTC.

This clone was recorded only once. This chain links TRBV24-1 with TRBJ2-7, with D perhaps matching TRBD1 (6 bases). CDR3 length: 13 residues. V gave up 3 bases and J gave up 9 bases, with 14 bases separating them. Germline V lookup: CDR1 KGHDR, CDR2 SFDVKD. The CDR3 protein is CATSDETGLGQYF. CDR3 coding DNA: TGTGCCACCAGTGATGAAACAGGGTTGGGGCAGTACTTC.

This chain connects TRBV30 to TRBJ1-2; tentative D call: TRBD1 (6 bases). This CDR3 spans 14 amino acids. Trimming pared 4 bases from V and 0 bases from J, leaving 12 bases between. Germline V gene data show CDR1 as GTSNPN and CDR2 as SVGIG (reference sequence). CDR3 in amino acids: CAWNRQVSNYGYTF. In nucleotides, the CDR3 is TGTGCCTGGAACAGACAGGTCTCTAACTATGGCTACACCTTC.

This chain links TRBV5-6 with TRBJ2-3, with a weak D call TRBD2 (6 bases). Trimming pared 3 bases from V and 3 bases from J, leaving 11 bases between. Looked up from germline, CDR1 is SGHDT and CDR2 is YYEEEE. The CDR3 contains 14 residues. The chain's CDR3 is CASSWDWRTDTQYF. For the CDR3, the DNA is TGTGCCAGCAGCTGGGACTGGCGGACAGATACGCAGTATTTT.

The chain links TRBV28 to TRBJ2-3; 7 bases match TRBD2. V was pared by 7 bases and J by 1 base, with 11 bases of the junction left unmatched. This CDR3 contains 16 residues. Germline V gene data show CDR1 as MDHEN and CDR2 as SYDVKM. The CDR3 coding sequence is TGTGCCAGCATGAGCGGTACGGGGGGAGGCACAGATACGCAGTATTTT. This encodes CASMSGTGGGTDTQYF.

The chain links TRBV4-3 to TRBJ1-5; 7 nucleotides align to TRBD1. The germline V gene has CDR1 LGHNA and CDR2 YSLEER. After removal of 0 bases from V and 5 bases from J, the junction contained 10 bases not matched to a gene. The CDR3 runs 17 residues. CDR3 loop: CASSQEPVGTVDQPQHF. The CDR3 region has the DNA TGCGCCAGCAGCCAAGAGCCCGTAGGGACAGTGGATCAGCCCCAGCATTTT.

This clone was detected a few times. The chain is built from TRBV27 and TRBJ2-3, with 10 bases that match TRBD2. J gave up 3 bases and V 1 base, and 7 bases lay outside the gene matches. Per germline, CDR1 MNHEY and CDR2 SMNVEV (reference sequence). This CDR3 has 17 amino acids. CDR3 sequence: CASSLYAVLAGTDTQYF. The DNA of the CDR3 is TGTGCCAGCAGTTTATATGCCGTACTAGCGGGGACAGATACGCAGTATTTT.

V is TRBV2 and J is TRBJ2-7; tentatively, D is TRBD2 (5 bases). The CDR3 is 15 amino acids. V lost 8 bases and J 2 bases, leaving 19 bases between the germline ends. Germline CDR1 and CDR2: SNHLY and FYNNEI. CDR3 sequence reads: CASYTLEGSAYEQYF. The CDR3 nucleotides read TGTGCCAGCTACACCCTGGAAGGGAGTGCCTACGAGCAGTACTTC.

V usage is TRBV7-3 and J usage is TRBJ2-5, with 16 bases matching TRBD2. The CDR3 runs to 17 residues. The V gene's germline CDR1 is SGHTA and CDR2 FQGTGA. The J segment lost 5 bases and the V segment lost 5 bases, leaving 8 bases of the junction unmatched. DNA of the CDR3: TGTGCCAGCAGCCCATTCGGGACTAGCGGGGGGGCTGAGACCCAGTACTTC. Amino acids: CASSPFGTSGGAETQYF.

The rearrangement joins TRBV4-1 to TRBJ1-5; D unclear. This CDR3 spans 15 amino acids. The V gene's germline CDR1 is MGHRA and CDR2 YSYEKL. V lost 6 bases and J 0 bases, leaving 12 bases between the germline ends. The CDR3 loop is CASSHLQNSNQPQHF. The CDR3 region has the DNA TGCGCCAGCAGTCACTTACAGAATAGCAATCAGCCCCAGCATTTT.

This sequence joins TRBV5-1 and TRBJ2-2; weak D call: TRBD1 (5 bases). Germline assignment: CDR1 SGHRS and CDR2 YFSETQ. This CDR3 region has 15 residues. V lost 4 bases, J lost 1 base, and 11 bases lay in between. The CDR3 spells CASSGQGGNTGELFF. The CDR3, as DNA: TGCGCCAGCAGCGGGCAGGGTGGGAACACCGGGGAGCTGTTTTTT.

This clone has a handful of counts. The genes are TRBV6-5 and TRBJ1-6; weak D call: TRBD1 (6 bases). V lost 0 bases and J lost 7, with 13 bases in between. CDR3 length equals 16 residues. Germline assignment: CDR1 MNHEY and CDR2 SVGAGI. CDR3 coding DNA: TGTGCCAGCAGTTACTCTTCGGGACACCTGAATTCACCCCTCCACTTT. Translation gives CASSYSSGHLNSPLHF.

This clone occurred once. The chain links TRBV24-1 to TRBJ2-2; 11 nucleotides align to TRBD1. The CDR3 runs 14 residues. After removal of 10 bases from V and 3 bases from J, the junction contained 3 bases not matched to a gene. CDR1 and CDR2 (germline): KGHDR, SFDVKD. This CDR3 is CATRGQGDTGELFF. The CDR3 nucleotides are TGTGCCACAAGGGGACAGGGGGACACCGGGGAGCTGTTTTTT.

The V and J genes are TRBV28 and TRBJ1-4, with a possible D match to TRBD1 (5 bases). Germline lookup yields CDR1 MDHEN and CDR2 SYDVKM. Between the trimmed V and J ends, which lost 6 bases and 4 bases, there was a span of 18 bases. The CDR3 totals 16 residues. CDR3 nucleotides: TGTGCCAGCAGAAATTACAGGCCCCTCTTTAATGAAAAACTGTTTTTT. This sequence encodes CASRNYRPLFNEKLFF.

This rearrangement joins TRBV19 to TRBJ1-1, with 7 bases aligning to TRBD1. Germline V gene lookup returns CDR1 LNHDA and CDR2 SQIVND (reference sequence). J lost 7 bases, V lost 4 bases, and 6 bases had no gene match. The CDR3 has 13 residues. The CDR3 DNA reads TGTGCCAGTAGTACCAAACAGGGGATTGAAGCTTTCTTT. Protein: CASSTKQGIEAFF.

The gene calls are TRBV4-1 and TRBJ2-1; TRBD2 matches 9 bases. The CDR3 has 14 amino acids. From germline, CDR1 is MGHRA and CDR2 YSYEKL. V lost 2 bases, J lost 11 bases, and 7 bases stayed unmatched. The CDR3 protein is CASSQPIAGEKQFF. The CDR3 DNA sequence: TGCGCCAGCAGCCAACCCATAGCGGGGGAGAAGCAGTTCTTC.

This clone was picked up one time. This chain links TRBV5-1 with TRBJ1-4, with 8 bases identical to TRBD1. This CDR3 has 14 residues. V gave up 5 bases and J gave up 3 bases; unmatched junction bases: 3. CDR1 SGHRS and CDR2 YFSETQ come from the germline V gene. The CDR3 coding sequence is TGCGCCAGCAGAAGACAGGGGCCTAATGAAAAACTGTTTTTT. Its translation is CASRRQGPNEKLFF.

The rearrangement links TRBV2 to TRBJ1-2; D is uncertain. The V gene lost 1 base and the J gene lost 2 bases, with 8 bases spanning the gap. The V gene's germline CDR1 is SNHLY and CDR2 FYNNEI. The CDR3 extends over 14 amino acids. The CDR3 sequence is CASSEVRRNYGYTF. As DNA, the CDR3 is TGTGCCAGCAGTGAAGTCCGGAGAAACTATGGCTACACCTTC.

The rearrangement joins TRBV7-9 to TRBJ2-2; a weak D match, TRBD2 (5 bases). Germline V lookup: CDR1 SEHNR, CDR2 FQNEAQ (reference sequence). CDR3 length: 12 residues. V dropped 6 bases and J dropped 3 bases, with 5 bases sitting between them. The CDR3 bases are TGTGCCAGCAGGGGAGACACCGGGGAGCTGTTTTTT. Amino acids: CASRGDTGELFF.

The rearrangement joins TRBV14 to TRBJ2-1, with D maybe TRBD2 (5 bases). CDR3 size: 16 residues. Trimming left V 5 bases short and J 0 bases short, with 14 bases between. CDR1 is SGHDN, CDR2 FVKESK, per germline. The CDR3 reads CASSRKKAVSYNEQFF. The CDR3 DNA reads as TGTGCCAGCAGCAGGAAGAAAGCGGTCTCCTACAATGAGCAGTTCTTC. Filled out from reference TRBV14 and TRBJ2-1, the complete variable domain reads EAGVTQFPSHSVIEKGQTVTLRCDPISGHDNLYWYRRVMGKEIKFLLHFVKESKQDESGMPNNRFLAERTGGTYSTLKVQPAELEDSGVYFCASSRKKAVSYNEQFFGPGTRLTVL.